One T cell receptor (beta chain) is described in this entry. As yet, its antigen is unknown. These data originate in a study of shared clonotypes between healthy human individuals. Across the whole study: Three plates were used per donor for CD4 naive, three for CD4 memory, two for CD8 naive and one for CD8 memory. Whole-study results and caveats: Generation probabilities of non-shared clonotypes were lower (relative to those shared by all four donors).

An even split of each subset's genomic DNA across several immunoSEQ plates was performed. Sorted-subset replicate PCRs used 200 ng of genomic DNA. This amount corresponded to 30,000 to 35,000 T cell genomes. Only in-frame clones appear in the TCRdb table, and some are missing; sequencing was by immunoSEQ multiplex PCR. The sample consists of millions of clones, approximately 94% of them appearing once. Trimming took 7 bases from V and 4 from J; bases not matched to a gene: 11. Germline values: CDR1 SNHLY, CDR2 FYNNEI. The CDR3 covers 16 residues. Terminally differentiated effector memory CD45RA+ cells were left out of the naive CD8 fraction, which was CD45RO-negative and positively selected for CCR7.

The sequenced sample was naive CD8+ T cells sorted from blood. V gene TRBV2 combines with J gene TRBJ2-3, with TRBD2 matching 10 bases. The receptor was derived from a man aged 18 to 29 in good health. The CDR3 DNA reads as TGTGCCAGCACAAAAGCGGGGGGGCCTTACCCAGATACGCAGTATTTT. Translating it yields CASTKAGGPYPDTQYF.